This TCR beta chain was recovered during a study of Graves' ophthalmopathy and Graves' hyperthyroidism. In its sample, this clonotype was seen a few times. Amplified material comprised TCR beta CDR3 regions derived from RNA transcripts. First-round RT-PCR relied on HTBI primers, and a second-round multiplex PCR came next. TCRdb analysed the multiplex PCR reads with MiXCR anew, one entry per CDR3 protein. The data show under 800,000 distinct CDR3 sequences, 22% seen once. Germline assignment: CDR1 LGHDT and CDR2 YNNKEL (reference sequence). The CDR3 spans 14 residues. V was pared by 2 bases and J by 3 bases, with 10 bases between.

This sequence originates from a woman in her late teens or twenties with stable Graves' hyperthyroidism. Some clones in this sample may be carry-over from other donors' samples. The V and J genes are TRBV3-1 and TRBJ1-1, with D possibly TRBD1 on 5 matching bases. Sequencing was carried out using peripheral blood. For the CDR3, the DNA is TGTGCCAGCAGCCAAAGGGGAGAGCACACTGAAGCTTTCTTT. It translates to CASSQRGEHTEAFF. Full variable domain (rest looked up from reference TRBV3-1 and TRBJ1-1): DTAVSQTPKYLVTQMGNDKSIKCEQNLGHDTMYWYKQDSKKFLKIMFSYNNKELIINETVPNRFSPKSPDKAHLNLHINSLELGDSAVYFCASSQRGEHTEAFFGQGTRLTVV.